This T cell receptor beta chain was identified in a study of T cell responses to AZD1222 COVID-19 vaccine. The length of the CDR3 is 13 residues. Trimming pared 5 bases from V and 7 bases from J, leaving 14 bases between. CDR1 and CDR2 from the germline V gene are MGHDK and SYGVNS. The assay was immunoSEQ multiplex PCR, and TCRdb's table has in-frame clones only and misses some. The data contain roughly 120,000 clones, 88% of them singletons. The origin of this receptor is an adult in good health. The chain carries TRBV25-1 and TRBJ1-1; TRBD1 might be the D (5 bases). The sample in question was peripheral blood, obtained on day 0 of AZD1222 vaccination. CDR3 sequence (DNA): TGTGCCAGCAGTACACAAGAGGGGCTTGAAGCTTTCTTT. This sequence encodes CASSTQEGLEAFF.